Listed below are T cell receptor beta chains from one sample, sequenced in a study of cytomegalovirus exposure and HLA in healthy donors. Method: immunoSEQ multiplex PCR; TCRdb's copy keeps in-frame clones and lacks some. Of 150,000 to 200,000 clones listed, around 84% were seen once; the top ten hold about 7%. The sequenced material came from PBMCs. All receptors derive from a young man in good health and CMV-seropositive. Each CDR3 is given without its conserved first and last residue. The order of the fields is J gene, V gene, CDR3 protein.

TRBJ2-7 TRBV19 ASSLGTGVGYYEQY
TRBJ1-2 TRBV29-1 SVATGPGFYGYT
TRBJ2-7 TRBV9 ASSNRTSSTYEQY
TRBJ1-3 TRBV13 ASSSTSRNTIY
TRBJ1-1 TRBV18 ASSDGGGTEAF
TRBJ2-3 TRBV28 ASSFLRVGTQY
TRBJ1-3 TRBV6-1 ASSEARGLGGNTIY
TRBJ2-1 TRBV11-2 ASSLTGGNEQF
TRBJ2-2 TRBV7-9 ASSFGNLNTGELF
TRBJ2-7 TRBV5-6 ASSLGTGQGRREQY
TRBJ1-2 TRBV30 AWSDRGWSGYT
TRBJ2-4 TRBV6-1 ASSEWGAGGNIQY
TRBJ2-3 TRBV19 ASWQSGSPPDTQY
TRBJ2-7 TRBV5-5 ASSWPLSEQY
TRBJ2-3 TRBV14 ASSQKRYTDTQY
TRBJ2-7 TRBV27 ASSPMTGSSYEQY
TRBJ2-1 TRBV11-2 ASSLDPLAGEQF
TRBJ2-7 TRBV19 ASSMLPGQGVREQY
TRBJ1-2 TRBV28 AAGFGYT
TRBJ2-5 TRBV5-4 ASSSSGENQETQY
TRBJ1-2 TRBV4-1 ASSQDGGRDYGYT
TRBJ2-7 TRBV7-3 ASSLTGRGPYEQY
TRBJ2-5 TRBV2 ASQSSSGGLQTQY
TRBJ2-5 TRBV19 ASNPRAGIQETQY
TRBJ2-7 TRBV5-6 ASEIGLGTYEQY
TRBJ2-7 TRBV28 ASSSSDRPYEQY
TRBJ2-7 TRBV30 AWQDERRTYEQY
TRBJ1-2 TRBV19 ASEGQGALLDSYT
TRBJ2-3 TRBV5-4 ASSPRRGADTQY
TRBJ2-3 TRBV27 ASSPPGSGRDTQY
TRBJ1-1 TRBV9 ASSVGGTGVPEAF
TRBJ2-4 TRBV25-1 ASRGRIAKNIQY
TRBJ1-4 TRBV29-1 SVGQGTNEKLF
TRBJ2-1 TRBV29-1 SVERQGSSYNEQF
TRBJ2-6 TRBV27 ASSLSLAGYSGANVLT
TRBJ2-7 TRBV29-1 SVEGALPGEQY
TRBJ2-5 TRBV9 ASSTGLAGVQTQY
TRBJ2-7 TRBV7-3 ASSDDRASYEQY
TRBJ1-1 TRBV6-5 ATSSRGVQGTEAF
TRBJ2-7 TRBV9 ASSVGPSGSYEQY
TRBJ2-2 TRBV9 ASSAKGEWNTGELF
TRBJ2-5 TRBV7-7 ASSPRSSQETQY
TRBJ1-4 TRBV6-4 ASSGRDRGRRTNEKLF
TRBJ2-5 TRBV5-6 ASSARTDRYQETQY
TRBJ1-5 TRBV6-1 ASSGPDNFHVYQPQH
TRBJ2-5 TRBV9 ASSAPRQGGETQY
TRBJ2-7 TRBV4-3 ASSQDGQNSFEQY
TRBJ1-1 TRBV30 AWRRGRTEAF
TRBJ2-5 TRBV7-5 VRSLGPPGGETQY
TRBJ2-2 TRBV6-4 ASSDGPTGELF
TRBJ2-2 TRBV18 ASSPGREDTGELF
TRBJ2-2 TRBV27 ASSLSPGAENTGELF